The T cell receptor (beta chain) described here comes from a study of shared clonotypes between healthy human individuals. Regarding the study as a whole: Deeper or shallower sequencing was expected to change how clonotypes are shared among donors.

This table comes from immunoSEQ multiplex PCR, and its TCRdb copy is limited to in-frame clones, with some not included. This table has a few hundred thousand clones, roughly 80% appearing once. This clone was seen just once. Its antigen is not known. A far larger clone is one base from this, pointing to a likely read error. The CDR3 spans 15 residues. CDR1 is SGHAT, CDR2 FQDESV, per germline (reference sequence). The V call is TRBV11-1, the J call TRBJ1-1; 7 positions match TRBD1. The sequenced sample consisted of PBMCs. This clonotype originated in a woman between 40 and 55 years old in good health. Some clones in this sample may be carry-over from other donors' samples. The CDR3 nucleotides are TGTGCCAGCAGCTACCTACGGGACAGCCTAGAGGGAGCTTCCTTT. Amino acids: CASSYLRDSLEGASF.